This TCR beta chain was captured by sequencing in a study of HIV-infected patients and healthy controls. The study, taken as a whole, reports: HIV+ repertoires were severely depleted of MAIT alpha-chain CDR3s, unlike healthy controls. Healthy controls shared more CDR3 sequences between individuals than HIV-infected patients did. HIV-associated CDR3 frequencies dropped significantly during therapy; CMV-associated ones, mostly rising, changed nonsignificantly.

Alpha and beta constant-region primers primed reverse transcription of around 500 ng RNA. Each of the alpha and beta chains got its own library through chain-specific third strand synthesis with indices. All rearrangements within a chain used one primer pair; cDNA molecules carried barcodes. TCRdb reprocessed the 5' RACE reads via MiXCR and lists one record per CDR3 protein. The sample has 20,000 to 30,000 distinct CDR3 sequences, 8.5% seen once. No cell fractionation was done, so the repertoire covers all unsorted peripheral blood T cells. With regard to this clonotype: Its antigen is as yet unknown.

The sequenced material came from blood. This sequence originates from an adult in good health.

As DNA, the CDR3 is TGTGCTAGTGGTTCACGGACAGGGGGCTCCTACAATGAGCAGTTCTTC. Residues: CASGSRTGGSYNEQFF. V usage is TRBV12-5 and J usage is TRBJ2-1; TRBD1 matches at 10 bases. Trimming at V came to 4 bases and at J to 0 bases, leaving 3 bases not matched to a gene. There are 16 residues in the CDR3. Germline lookup yields CDR1 LGHNT and CDR2 FRNRAP.